What follows is one TCR beta chain and its context. These data come from a study of blood T cell repertoires in COVID-19. Study-level background: COVID-19 samples collected from the United States, Italy and Spain covered acute and convalescent phases. PBMCs, B-cell-depleted T cells, or T cells were the source of the cDNA or gDNA that made up the material.

This CDR3 comprises 14 residues. Germline CDR1 is ENHRY and CDR2 is SYGVKD. With 9 bases removed from V and 8 bases from J, the gap between germline ends came to 22 bases. The data were produced by immunoSEQ multiplex PCR, yet TCRdb's version contains in-frame clones alone and is incomplete. The repertoire consists of about 230,000 clones, with roughly 90% occurring once and the leading ten covering less than 3.5%. This receptor was obtained from a woman aged 55-70 years with acute or convalescent COVID-19. The chain has TRBV10-3 and TRBJ1-1; no clear D. Material for sequencing was peripheral blood. The CDR3 here is CAIRTTRSIEEAFF. The CDR3 DNA reads TGTGCCATTCGAACGACAAGGTCGATAGAAGAAGCTTTCTTT.